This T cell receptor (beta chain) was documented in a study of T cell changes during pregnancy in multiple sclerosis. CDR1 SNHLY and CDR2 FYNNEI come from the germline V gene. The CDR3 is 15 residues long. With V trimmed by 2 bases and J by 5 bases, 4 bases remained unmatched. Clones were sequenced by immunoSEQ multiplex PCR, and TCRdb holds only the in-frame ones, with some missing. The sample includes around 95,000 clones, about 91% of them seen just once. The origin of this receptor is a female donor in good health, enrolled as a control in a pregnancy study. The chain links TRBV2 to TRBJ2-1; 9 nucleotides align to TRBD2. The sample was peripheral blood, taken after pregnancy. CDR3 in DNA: TGTGCCAGCAGTGAAAGGCTAGCGGGGAACAATGAGCAGTTCTTC. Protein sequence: CASSERLAGNNEQFF.